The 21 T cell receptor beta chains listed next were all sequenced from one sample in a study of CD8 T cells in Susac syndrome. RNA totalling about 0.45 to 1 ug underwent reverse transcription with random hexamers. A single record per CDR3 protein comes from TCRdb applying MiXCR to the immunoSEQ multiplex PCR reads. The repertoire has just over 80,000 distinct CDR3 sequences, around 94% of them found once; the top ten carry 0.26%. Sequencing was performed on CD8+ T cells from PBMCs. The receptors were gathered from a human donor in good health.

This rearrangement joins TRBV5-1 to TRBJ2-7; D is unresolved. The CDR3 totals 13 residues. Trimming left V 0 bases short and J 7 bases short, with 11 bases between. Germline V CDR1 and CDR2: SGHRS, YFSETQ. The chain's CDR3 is CASSLDLSKEQYF. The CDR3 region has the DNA TGCGCCAGCAGCTTGGACCTCTCTAAAGAGCAGTACTTC.

The DNA of the CDR3 is TGTGCCAGCAGCGCTAGTGGGACGCACAATGAGCAGTTCTTC. Protein sequence: CASSASGTHNEQFF. The V gene is TRBV9, the J gene TRBJ2-1; D is tentatively TRBD1 or TRBD2 (5 bases each). Germline V gene sequence: CDR1 SGDLS, CDR2 YYNGEE. The germline V and J ends were trimmed by 3 bases and 5 bases, with 12 bases remaining between them. There are 14 residues in the CDR3.

This CDR3 is CASETPGGRGNIQYF. For the CDR3, the DNA is TGTGCCAGCGAAACTCCCGGAGGGAGAGGGAACATTCAGTACTTC. The rearrangement uses TRBV25-1 and TRBJ2-4, with D possibly TRBD2 on 6 matching bases. Germline assignment: CDR1 MGHDK and CDR2 SYGVNS. The V end was cut by 8 bases, the J end by 7 bases, with 21 bases between. The CDR3 contains 15 residues.

CDR3 loop: CASSYTGSTPGPYNEQFF. The CDR3 DNA reads as TGTGCCAGCAGTTACACGGGCTCCACCCCCGGGCCCTACAATGAGCAGTTCTTC. The rearrangement links TRBV11-2 to TRBJ2-1; no reliable D call. The length of the CDR3 is 18 residues. Germline-derived CDR1 and CDR2 are SGHAT and FQNNGV. The ends were cut back, 6 bases at V and 2 bases at J, with 23 bases in the middle. Full variable domain (rest looked up from reference TRBV11-2 and TRBJ2-1): EAGVAQSPRYKIIEKRQSVAFWCNPISGHATLYWYQQILGQGPKLLIQFQNNGVVDDSQLPKDRFSAERLKGVDSTLKIQPAKLEDSAVYLCASSYTGSTPGPYNEQFFGPGTRLTVL.

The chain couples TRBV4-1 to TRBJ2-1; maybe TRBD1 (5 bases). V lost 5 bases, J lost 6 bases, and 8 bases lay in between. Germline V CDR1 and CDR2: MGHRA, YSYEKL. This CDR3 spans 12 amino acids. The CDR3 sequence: CASSLDTNEQFF. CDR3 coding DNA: TGCGCCAGCAGCTTGGACACCAATGAGCAGTTCTTC.

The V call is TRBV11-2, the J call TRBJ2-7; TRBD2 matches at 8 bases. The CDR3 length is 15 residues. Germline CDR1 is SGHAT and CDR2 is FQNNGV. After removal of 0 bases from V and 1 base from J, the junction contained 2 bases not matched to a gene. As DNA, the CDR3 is TGTGCCAGCAGCTTAGAAGCGGGAGCGTCCTACGAGCAGTACGTC. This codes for CASSLEAGASYEQYV.

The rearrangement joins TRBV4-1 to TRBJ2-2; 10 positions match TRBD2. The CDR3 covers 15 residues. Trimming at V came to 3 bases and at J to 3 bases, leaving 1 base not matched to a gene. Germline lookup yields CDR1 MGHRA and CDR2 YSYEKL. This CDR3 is CASSHSGGDTGELFF. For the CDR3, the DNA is TGCGCCAGCAGCCACAGCGGGGGGGACACCGGGGAGCTGTTTTTT.

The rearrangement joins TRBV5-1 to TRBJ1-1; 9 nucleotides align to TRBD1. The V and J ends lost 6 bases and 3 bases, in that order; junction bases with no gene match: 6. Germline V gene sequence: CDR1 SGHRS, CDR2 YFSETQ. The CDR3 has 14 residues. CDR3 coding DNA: TGCGCCAGCAACACGGGGACAGGGTACACTGAAGCTTTCTTT. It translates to CASNTGTGYTEAFF.

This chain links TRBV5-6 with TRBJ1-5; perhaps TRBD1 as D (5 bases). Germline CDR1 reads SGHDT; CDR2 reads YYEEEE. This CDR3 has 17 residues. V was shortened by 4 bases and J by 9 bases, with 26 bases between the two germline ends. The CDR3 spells CASSERAGRTLHRPQHF. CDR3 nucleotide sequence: TGTGCCAGCAGCGAGCGGGCGGGACGGACCCTACATCGGCCCCAGCATTTT. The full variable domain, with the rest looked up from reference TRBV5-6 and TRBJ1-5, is DAGVTQSPTHLIKTRGQQVTLRCSPKSGHDTVSWYQQALGQGPQFIFQYYEEEERQRGNFPDRFSGHQFPNYSSELNVNALLLGDSALYLCASSERAGRTLHRPQHFGDGTRLSIL.

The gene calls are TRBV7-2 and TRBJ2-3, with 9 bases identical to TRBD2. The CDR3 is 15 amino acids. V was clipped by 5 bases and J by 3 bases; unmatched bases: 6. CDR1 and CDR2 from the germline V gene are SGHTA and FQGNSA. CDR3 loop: CASSLLAGATDTQYF. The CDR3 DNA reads TGTGCCAGCAGCCTTTTAGCGGGAGCGACAGATACGCAGTATTTT.

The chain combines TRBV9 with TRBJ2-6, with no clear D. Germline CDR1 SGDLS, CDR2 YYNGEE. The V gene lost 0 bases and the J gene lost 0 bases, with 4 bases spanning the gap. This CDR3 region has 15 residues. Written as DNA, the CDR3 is TGTGCCAGCAGCGTAGCGGGCTCTGGGGCCAACGTCCTGACTTTC. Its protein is CASSVAGSGANVLTF.

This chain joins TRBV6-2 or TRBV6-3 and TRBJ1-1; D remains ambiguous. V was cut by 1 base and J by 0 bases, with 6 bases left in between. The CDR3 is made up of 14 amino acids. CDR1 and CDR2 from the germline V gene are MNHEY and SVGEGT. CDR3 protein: CASSYWEMNTEAFF. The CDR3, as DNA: TGTGCCAGCAGTTACTGGGAGATGAACACTGAAGCTTTCTTT.

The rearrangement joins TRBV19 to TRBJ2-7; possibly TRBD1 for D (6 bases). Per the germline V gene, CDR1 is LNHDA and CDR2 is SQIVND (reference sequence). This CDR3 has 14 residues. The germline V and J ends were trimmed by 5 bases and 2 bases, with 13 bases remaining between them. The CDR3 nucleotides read TGTGCCAGTAGTGGGGGCCTGGGCGCCTACGAGCAGTACTTC. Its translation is CASSGGLGAYEQYF. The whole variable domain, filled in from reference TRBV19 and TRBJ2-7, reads DGGITQSPKYLFRKEGQNVTLSCEQNLNHDAMYWYRQDPGQGLRLIYYSQIVNDFQKGDIAEGYSVSREKKESFPLTVTSAQKNPTAFYLCASSGGLGAYEQYFGPGTRLTVT.

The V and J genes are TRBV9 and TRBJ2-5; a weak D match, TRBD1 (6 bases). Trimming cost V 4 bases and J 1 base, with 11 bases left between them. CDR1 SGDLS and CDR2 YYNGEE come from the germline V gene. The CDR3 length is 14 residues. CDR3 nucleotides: TGTGCCAGCAGCCTCTGGGACACCCAAGAGACCCAGTACTTC. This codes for CASSLWDTQETQYF.

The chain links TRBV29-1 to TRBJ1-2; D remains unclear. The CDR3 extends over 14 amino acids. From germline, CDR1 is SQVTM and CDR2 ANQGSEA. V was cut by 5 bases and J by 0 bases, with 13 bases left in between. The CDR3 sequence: CSVMRENSNYGYTF. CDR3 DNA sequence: TGCAGCGTTATGAGGGAGAACTCTAACTATGGCTACACCTTC.

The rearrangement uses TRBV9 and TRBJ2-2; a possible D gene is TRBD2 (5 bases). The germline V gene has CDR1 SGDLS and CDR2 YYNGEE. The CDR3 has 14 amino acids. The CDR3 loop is CATNAGDDTGELFF. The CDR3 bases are TGTGCTACCAACGCCGGGGATGACACCGGGGAGCTGTTTTTT.

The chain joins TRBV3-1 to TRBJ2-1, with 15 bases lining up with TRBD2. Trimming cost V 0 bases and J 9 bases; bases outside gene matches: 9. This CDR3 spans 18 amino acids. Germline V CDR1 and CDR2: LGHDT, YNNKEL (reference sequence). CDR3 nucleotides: TGTGCCAGCAGCCAAGAGCGTTGGACTAGCGGGAGGGCCTCTGAGCAGTTCTTC. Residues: CASSQERWTSGRASEQFF.

CDR3 amino acids: CASSFPVNEKLFF. The DNA for the CDR3 is TGTGCCAGCAGCTTCCCAGTGAATGAAAAACTGTTTTTT. V gene TRBV11-2 combines with J gene TRBJ1-4; D is undetermined. Germline V gives CDR1 SGHAT, CDR2 FQNNGV. This CDR3 is built from 13 residues. Between the trimmed V and J ends, which lost 3 bases and 5 bases, there was a span of 7 bases.

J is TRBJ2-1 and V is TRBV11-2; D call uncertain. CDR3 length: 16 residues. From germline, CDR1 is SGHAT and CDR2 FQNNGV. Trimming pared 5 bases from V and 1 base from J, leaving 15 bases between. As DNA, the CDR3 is TGTGCCAGCAGCCCCAGGCCCTGGGGTTCCTACAATGAGCAGTTCTTC. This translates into CASSPRPWGSYNEQFF.

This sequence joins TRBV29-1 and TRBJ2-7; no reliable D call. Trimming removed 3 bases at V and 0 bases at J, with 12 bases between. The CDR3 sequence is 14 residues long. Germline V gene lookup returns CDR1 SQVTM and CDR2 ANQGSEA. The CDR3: CSVDGIDSSYEQYF. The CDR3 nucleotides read TGCAGCGTTGACGGTATCGATAGCTCCTACGAGCAGTACTTC.

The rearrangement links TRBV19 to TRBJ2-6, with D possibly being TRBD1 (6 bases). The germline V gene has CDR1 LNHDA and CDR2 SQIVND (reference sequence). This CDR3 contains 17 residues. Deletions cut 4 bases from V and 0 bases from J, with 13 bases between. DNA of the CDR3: TGTGCCAGTAGTACCGAACAGGGCATCTCTGGGGCCAACGTCCTGACTTTC. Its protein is CASSTEQGISGANVLTF.